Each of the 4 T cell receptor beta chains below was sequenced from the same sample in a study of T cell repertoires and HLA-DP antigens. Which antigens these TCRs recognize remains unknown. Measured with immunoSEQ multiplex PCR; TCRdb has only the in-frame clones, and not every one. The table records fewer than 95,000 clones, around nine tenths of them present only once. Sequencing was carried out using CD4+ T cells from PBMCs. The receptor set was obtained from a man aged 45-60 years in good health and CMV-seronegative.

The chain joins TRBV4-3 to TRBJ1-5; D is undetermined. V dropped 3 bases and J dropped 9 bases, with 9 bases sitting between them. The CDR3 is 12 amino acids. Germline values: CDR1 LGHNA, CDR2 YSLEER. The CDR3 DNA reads TGCGCCAGCAGCCAGGCCGGTGGGCCCCAGCATTTT. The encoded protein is CASSQAGGPQHF.

This CDR3 reads CASSLTSASTDTQYF. In nucleotides, the CDR3 is TGCGCCAGCAGCTTGACTAGCGCTAGCACAGATACGCAGTATTTT. The chain has TRBV5-1 and TRBJ2-3, with TRBD2 matching 7 bases. Trimming removed 1 base from V and 0 bases from J; junction bases left unmatched: 2. Germline assignment: CDR1 SGHRS and CDR2 YFSETQ. The CDR3 runs 15 residues.

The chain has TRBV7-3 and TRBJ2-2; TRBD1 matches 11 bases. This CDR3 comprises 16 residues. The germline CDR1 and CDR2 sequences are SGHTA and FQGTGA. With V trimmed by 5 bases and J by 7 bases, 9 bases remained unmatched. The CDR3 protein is CASSPGTGGFGGELFF. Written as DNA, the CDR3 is TGTGCCAGCAGCCCCGGGACAGGGGGTTTTGGCGGGGAGCTGTTTTTT.

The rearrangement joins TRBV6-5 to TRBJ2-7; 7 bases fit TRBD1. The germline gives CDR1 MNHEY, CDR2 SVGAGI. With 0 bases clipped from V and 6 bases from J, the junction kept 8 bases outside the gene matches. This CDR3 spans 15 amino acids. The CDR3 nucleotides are TGTGCCAGCAGTTACTCGTTACAGGGGACCGCCGAGCAGTACTTC. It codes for CASSYSLQGTAEQYF.